This TCR beta chain was identified in a study of T cell repertoires in cytomegalovirus infection. On the study more broadly: Evidence of both CMV infection and a matching HLA type came from public TCR beta signatures. Points from the study as a whole: The ex vivo response was dominated by HLA-C-restricted CMV-specific TCR beta clonotypes. Summed public TCR beta family frequency identified CMV carriers bearing the relevant HLA.

This clonotype was seen a handful of times. The antigen remains undetermined. TCRdb redid the calling of the reads with MiXCR, one entry per CDR3 protein. The table records almost 550,000 distinct CDR3 sequences, approximately 15% of them present only once. The V gene lost 0 bases and the J gene lost 0 bases, with 14 bases spanning the gap. The CDR3 contains 17 residues. CDR1 and CDR2 (germline): MGHRA, YSYEKL. This sequence originates from a human donor in good health (CMV status not recorded). Some clones in this sample may be carry-over from other donors' samples. The sequencing sample was made of CD8+ T cells from PBMCs. The chain combines TRBV4-1 with TRBJ1-1; no firm D call. CDR3 protein: CASSQDGAEALNTEAFF. CDR3 DNA: TGCGCCAGCAGCCAAGATGGTGCTGAGGCCCTGAACACTGAAGCTTTCTTT.